These 16 T cell receptor beta chains were sequenced from one sample in a study of shared clonotypes between healthy human individuals. Cells designated naive CD8 were CD45RO-negative and were positively selected for CCR7, with terminally differentiated effector memory CD45RA+ cells excluded. Profiling relied on immunoSEQ multiplex PCR, and the TCRdb table lists in-frame clones only, not all of them. Of a few million clones in the sample, around 93% are singletons; the top ten hold more than 1.5%. Sequences were obtained from naive CD8+ T cells from PBMCs. These receptors were collected from a man aged 18 to 35 in good health. Some clones in this sample may be carry-over from other donors' samples.

This chain joins TRBV6-1 and TRBJ1-2; 7 bases line up with TRBD1. Germline V CDR1 and CDR2: MNHNS, SASEGT. J lost 6 bases, V lost 2 bases, and 9 bases had no gene match. The CDR3 spans 15 residues. CDR3 coding DNA: TGTGCCAGCAGTGAAAACCCCCTGACAGGGAATGGCTACACCTTC. Amino acid sequence: CASSENPLTGNGYTF.

The rearrangement links TRBV6-5 to TRBJ2-1; 14 bases are a match to TRBD2. The trim removed 6 bases at V and 7 bases at J, leaving 5 bases unmatched. This CDR3 spans 15 amino acids. The V gene's germline CDR1 is MNHEY and CDR2 SVGAGI. The CDR3 nucleotides are TGTGCCAGCAGAAAGGGACTAGCGGGAGTAAATGAGCAGTTCTTC. Encoded protein: CASRKGLAGVNEQFF.

Regarding this clone: The same CDR3 can be traced to other DNA sequences in this sample. This chain links TRBV5-1 with TRBJ2-7; 7 nucleotides align to TRBD2. Unmatched junction bases numbered 3, after V lost 0 bases and J lost 0 bases. Per germline, CDR1 SGHRS and CDR2 YFSETQ. The CDR3 runs 15 residues. CDR3 residues: CASSLVGGSSYEQYF. For the CDR3, the DNA is TGCGCCAGCAGCTTGGTCGGCGGGAGCTCCTACGAGCAGTACTTC.

In its sample, this clone was seen once. This chain links TRBV7-9 with TRBJ2-7; TRBD1 matches 8 bases. Germline V CDR1 and CDR2: SEHNR, FQNEAQ (reference sequence). After removal of 3 bases from V and 0 bases from J, the junction contained 7 bases not matched to a gene. The CDR3 has 16 residues. The CDR3 DNA follows: TGTGCCAGCAGCTTGGCGCCAGGGGGCAACTCCTACGAGCAGTACTTC. The encoded protein is CASSLAPGGNSYEQYF.

The chain has TRBV13 and TRBJ2-7, with D perhaps TRBD1 or TRBD2 (5 bases each). Germline lookup yields CDR1 PRHDT and CDR2 FYEKMQ (reference sequence). V shed 5 bases and J shed 5 bases, with 19 bases lying between them. The CDR3 has 15 residues. This CDR3 reads CASSLLRGSRDEQYF. Written as DNA, the CDR3 is TGTGCCAGCAGCCTCCTGAGGGGCTCAAGGGACGAGCAGTACTTC. Full variable domain (missing parts from reference TRBV13 and TRBJ2-7): AAGVIQSPRHLIKEKRETATLKCYPIPRHDTVYWYQQGPGQDPQFLISFYEKMQSDKGSIPDRFSAQQFSDYHSELNMSSLELGDSALYFCASSLLRGSRDEQYFGPGTRLTVT.

This sequence joins TRBV4-1 and TRBJ2-1; TRBD2 agrees at 9 bases. The length of the CDR3 is 16 residues. J gave up 2 bases and V 2 bases, and 4 bases lay outside the gene matches. CDR1 is MGHRA and CDR2 is YSYEKL in the germline V gene. The CDR3 coding sequence is TGCGCCAGCAGCCAAACGACTAGCGGACCCTACAATGAGCAGTTCTTC. Amino acids: CASSQTTSGPYNEQFF.

This chain uses TRBV30 with TRBJ1-1; D not resolved. The germline V gene has CDR1 GTSNPN and CDR2 SVGIG (reference sequence). The germline V and J ends were trimmed by 0 bases and 4 bases, with 9 bases remaining between them. This CDR3 has 13 amino acids. CDR3: CAWSVIGGTEAFF. CDR3 nucleotide sequence: TGTGCCTGGAGTGTTATCGGCGGCACTGAAGCTTTCTTT.

This clone was picked up one time. Different DNA sequences within this sample yield the same CDR3. The chain carries TRBV27 and TRBJ2-7; no clear D gene. Germline-derived CDR1 and CDR2 are MNHEY and SMNVEV (reference sequence). V shed 2 bases and J shed 4 bases, with 9 bases lying between them. The CDR3 runs 13 residues. CDR3: CASSLGTRYEQYF. CDR3 DNA: TGTGCCAGCAGTTTAGGTACCAGATACGAGCAGTACTTC.

This chain uses TRBV6-1 with TRBJ1-6; 7 bases agree with TRBD1. The CDR3 has 15 residues. Germline assignment: CDR1 MNHNS and CDR2 SASEGT. The J segment lost 0 bases and the V segment lost 10 bases, leaving 6 bases of the junction unmatched. The CDR3 DNA is TGTGCCACTTCGGGACAGAGCTCCTATAATTCACCCCTCCACTTT. It translates to CATSGQSSYNSPLHF.

The CDR3 region is CASSLGLAGVGDTQYF. The CDR3 nucleotides read TGTGCCAGTAGTCTCGGACTAGCGGGAGTGGGAGATACGCAGTATTTT. The rearrangement uses TRBV19 and TRBJ2-3; 13 nucleotides agree with TRBD2. V dropped 5 bases and J dropped 5; count of bases not matched to a gene: 7. Germline lookup yields CDR1 LNHDA and CDR2 SQIVND (reference sequence). The CDR3 length is 16 residues.

This rearrangement joins TRBV18 to TRBJ2-3, with 9 bases matching TRBD1. Germline-derived CDR1 and CDR2 are KGHSH and LQKENI. Unmatched junction bases numbered 9, after V lost 6 bases and J lost 5 bases. The CDR3 runs to 15 residues. CDR3 sequence reads: CASSQDRGIEDTQYF. CDR3 sequence (DNA): TGTGCCAGCTCCCAGGACAGGGGAATTGAAGATACGCAGTATTTT. The full variable domain, in which reference TRBV18 and TRBJ2-3 provide the parts outside the CDR3, is NAGVMQNPRHLVRRRGQEARLRCSPMKGHSHVYWYRQLPEEGLKFMVYLQKENIIDESGMPKERFSAEFPKEGPSILRIQQVVRGDSAAYFCASSQDRGIEDTQYFGPGTRLTVL.

V gene TRBV27 combines with J gene TRBJ1-5, with D uncertain. V lost 10 bases and J 6 bases, leaving 4 bases between the germline ends. Germline CDR1 is MNHEY and CDR2 is SMNVEV (reference sequence). The CDR3 length is 9 residues. The CDR3 loop is CATGQPQHF. CDR3 DNA: TGTGCCACCGGTCAGCCCCAGCATTTT.

This rearrangement joins TRBV6-5 to TRBJ1-2; 9 bases are a match to TRBD1. The CDR3 has 15 amino acids. CDR1 and CDR2 from the germline V gene are MNHEY and SVGAGI. Trimming took 2 bases from V and 8 from J; bases not matched to a gene: 9. The CDR3 sequence is CASSYTSGTGYGYTF. CDR3 nucleotide sequence: TGTGCCAGCAGTTACACCTCCGGGACAGGGTACGGCTACACCTTC.

As regards this clone: Other DNA sequences from this sample encode an identical CDR3 as well. This chain uses TRBV27 with TRBJ2-7, with D hard to call. V was cut by 3 bases and J by 2 bases, with 8 bases left in between. CDR1 is MNHEY and CDR2 is SMNVEV in the germline V gene (reference sequence). The CDR3 is 13 amino acids. The chain's CDR3 is CASSLRQPYEQYF. DNA of the CDR3: TGTGCCAGCAGTTTGAGGCAGCCCTACGAGCAGTACTTC.

The V and J genes are TRBV9 and TRBJ2-1; TRBD2 agrees at 11 bases. The CDR3 is 15 residues long. CDR1 SGDLS and CDR2 YYNGEE come from the germline V gene. V lost 5 bases and J lost 5; bases outside the gene matches: 6. CDR3 in DNA: TGTGCCAGCAGGCCGGGACTAGCGGAAGACAATGAGCAGTTCTTC. Translated, it gives CASRPGLAEDNEQFF.

CDR3 loop: CASRESGNTGELFF. CDR3 in DNA: TGTGCCAGCAGGGAAAGCGGGAACACCGGGGAGCTGTTTTTT. The chain carries TRBV28 and TRBJ2-2; D possibly corresponds to TRBD2 (5 bases). Trimming removed 6 bases from V and 1 base from J, with 9 bases in between. From germline, CDR1 is MDHEN and CDR2 SYDVKM. The CDR3 runs 14 residues.